These 21 T cell receptor beta chains came from one sample sequenced in a study of Graves' ophthalmopathy and Graves' hyperthyroidism. RNA transcripts yielded amplified TCR beta CDR3 regions. RT-PCR with HTBI primers came first, then second-round multiplex PCR. A single record per CDR3 protein comes from TCRdb applying MiXCR to the multiplex PCR reads. Here the sample spans hundreds of thousands of distinct CDR3 sequences, under 25% being singletons. The sequencing sample was made of peripheral blood. Every receptor here comes from a woman under 30 with stable Graves' hyperthyroidism.

This clonotype was seen repeatedly, ten times or more. The V and J genes are TRBV30 and TRBJ2-5; maybe TRBD1 (6 bases). Per germline, CDR1 GTSNPN and CDR2 SVGIG (reference sequence). The CDR3 contains 14 residues. Between the trimmed V and J ends, which lost 2 bases and 2 bases, there was a span of 12 bases. This CDR3 reads CAWSPDRIQETQYF. As DNA, the CDR3 is TGTGCCTGGAGTCCCGACAGGATACAAGAGACCCAGTACTTC.

V usage is TRBV14 and J usage is TRBJ1-1; perhaps TRBD1 as D (5 bases). With 8 bases removed from V and 9 bases from J, the gap between germline ends came to 22 bases. CDR1 and CDR2 (germline): SGHDN, FVKESK. The CDR3 spans 14 residues. The CDR3 loop is CASRSQGQSFKAFF. The CDR3 bases are TGTGCCAGCCGATCGCAGGGCCAGTCGTTCAAAGCTTTCTTT.

The J gene is TRBJ2-5, the V gene TRBV15; D ambiguous. V was shortened by 0 bases and J by 5 bases, with 13 bases between the two germline ends. This CDR3 has 15 residues. The germline gives CDR1 LNHNV, CDR2 YYDKDF (reference sequence). Here the CDR3 DNA reads TGTGCCACCAGCAGAGATCGGGCCGCCGGGGAGACCCAGTACTTC. This sequence encodes CATSRDRAAGETQYF.

This clonotype was detected many times. The genes are TRBV4-1 and TRBJ1-1; TRBD1 might be the D (5 bases). This CDR3 comprises 16 residues. V was cut by 2 bases and J by 5 bases, with 18 bases left in between. Germline CDR1 reads MGHRA; CDR2 reads YSYEKL. The CDR3 here is CASSQHSLRGRTEAFF. Written as DNA, the CDR3 is TGCGCCAGCAGCCAACATTCGTTGAGGGGAAGGACTGAAGCTTTCTTT.

There are many counts of this clonotype. The chain carries TRBV19 and TRBJ1-5; D gene uncertain. Trimming removed 5 bases at V and 7 bases at J, with 15 bases between. This CDR3 spans 14 amino acids. Germline assignment: CDR1 LNHDA and CDR2 SQIVND (reference sequence). The CDR3 is CASSGGRAGQPQHF. CDR3 bases: TGTGCCAGTAGTGGAGGACGGGCAGGACAGCCCCAGCATTTT.

This clonotype was seen a handful of times. Compared with germline, one end of the junction differs, possibly owing to a read error. The rearrangement joins TRBV27 to TRBJ1-5; D call uncertain. Looked up from germline, CDR1 is MNHEY and CDR2 is SMNVEV (reference sequence). This CDR3 region has 14 residues. CDR3 sequence: CASKTFGSDQPQHF. In nucleotides, the CDR3 is TGTGCCAGCAAAACGTTTGGTAGCGATCAGCCCCAGCATTTT.

There are a few counts of this clonotype. A much bigger clone sits one base away, suggesting this may be a read error. The chain uses TRBV6-5 and TRBJ1-2, with 7 positions matching TRBD1. CDR3 size: 13 residues. Germline CDR1 is MNHEY and CDR2 is SVGAGI. CDR3 DNA sequence: TGTGCCAGCAGCTTACAGGGGATTTGGGGCTACAGCTTC. This translates into CASSLQGIWGYSF.

Of note for this clonotype: One end of the junction varies from germline; a read error may be responsible. The chain uses TRBV28 and TRBJ1-1; a possible D gene is TRBD1 (6 bases). The germline V gene has CDR1 MDHEN and CDR2 SYDVKM. CDR3 length: 13 residues. CDR3 nucleotide sequence: TGTGCCATCAGTGGGGGCAGGGACACTGAAGCTTTCTTT. Translating gives CAISGGRDTEAFF.

In this sample, this clonotype turned up many times. The CDR3 region has the DNA TGTGCCATCACCTTGACAGGGAGGGACACTGAAGCTTTCTTT. Protein product: CAITLTGRDTEAFF. V and J are TRBV10-3 and TRBJ1-1; 7 bases map to TRBD1. The CDR3 totals 14 residues. Germline V gene lookup returns CDR1 ENHRY and CDR2 SYGVKD. Germline trimming cut 7 bases from V and 3 bases from J; bases unmatched to any gene: 8.

This clonotype was seen a single time. The chain combines TRBV6-1 with TRBJ1-2; TRBD1 matches 9 bases. Germline lookup yields CDR1 MNHNS and CDR2 SASEGT. There are 14 residues in the CDR3. The V gene end was trimmed by 3 bases and the J gene end by 6 bases; junction bases not matched to a gene: 5. CDR3 residues: CASSELQGADGYTF. The CDR3 coding sequence is TGTGCCAGCAGTGAGCTACAGGGGGCCGATGGCTACACCTTC.

Details on this clonotype: This could be a read error, since a much larger clone is one nucleotide away. The chain uses TRBV5-1 and TRBJ2-3; no clear D. Germline V CDR1 and CDR2: SGHRS, YFSETQ. The CDR3 loop spans 14 amino acids. Deletions cut 0 bases from V and 2 bases from J, with 7 bases between. CDR3 protein: CASSLGDVTDTQYF. The CDR3, as DNA: TGCGCCAGCAGCTTGGGCGACGTCACAGATACGCAGTATTTT.

This clonotype has ten or more counts. This chain uses TRBV6-2 or TRBV6-3 with TRBJ1-5; 8 positions match TRBD1. Trimming at V came to 4 bases and at J to 6 bases, leaving 8 bases not matched to a gene. CDR3 length: 15 amino acids. Germline assignment: CDR1 MNHEY and CDR2 SVGEGT. CDR3 protein: CASSWQGAWGQPQHF. In DNA form, the CDR3 reads TGTGCCAGCAGTTGGCAGGGGGCATGGGGTCAGCCCCAGCATTTT.

This clonotype was detected many times. The chain is built from TRBV10-3 and TRBJ2-2, with D possibly being TRBD2 (5 bases). Trimming left V 11 bases short and J 1 base short, with 11 bases between. Germline V gene lookup returns CDR1 ENHRY and CDR2 SYGVKD. CDR3 length: 13 amino acids. The CDR3 region has the DNA TGTGCCGTGGAGGATGGGAACACCGGGGAGCTGTTTTTT. This encodes CAVEDGNTGELFF.

The table lists this clonotype with many counts. The chain employs TRBV11-2 and TRBJ2-7; weak D call: TRBD1 (6 bases). Germline loops: CDR1 SGHAT, CDR2 FQNNGV. V dropped 5 bases and J dropped 5 bases, with 16 bases sitting between them. The CDR3 consists of 14 residues. CDR3 DNA: TGTGCCAGCAGCGCCGGGACAAGGATAAACGAGCAGTACTTC. This translates into CASSAGTRINEQYF.

The V and J genes are TRBV20-1 and TRBJ1-6, with TRBD1 matching over 9 bases. CDR3 length equals 16 residues. Germline CDR1 DFQATT, CDR2 SNEGSKA (reference sequence). V lost 0 bases and J lost 7; bases outside the gene matches: 7. Here the CDR3 reads CSARDPPGQGNSPLHF. CDR3 in DNA: TGCAGTGCTAGAGATCCCCCGGGACAGGGAAATTCACCCCTCCACTTT.

At least ten counts were recorded for this clonotype. Being one base from a much bigger clone, this may be a read error. The chain has TRBV6-5 and TRBJ1-6; unclear D gene. CDR1 and CDR2 from the germline V gene are MNHEY and SVGAGI. This CDR3 spans 14 amino acids. In DNA, the CDR3 is TGTGCCAGCAGTTACTCGAATTCGAATTCACACCTCCACTTT. This encodes CASSYSNSNSHLHF.

In this sample, this clonotype turned up many times. The chain combines TRBV6-2 or TRBV6-3 with TRBJ1-2; D perhaps matches TRBD1 (5 bases). Germline V lookup: CDR1 MNHEY, CDR2 SVGEGT. This CDR3 has 14 residues. V lost 8 bases and J 0 bases, leaving 13 bases between the germline ends. The CDR3 DNA reads TGTGCCAGCCGTTCGGGGCGCACTAACTATGGCTACACCTTC. Residues: CASRSGRTNYGYTF.

This sequence joins TRBV6-1 and TRBJ2-7; a weak D match, TRBD2 (5 bases). V was trimmed by 5 bases and J by 1 base, leaving 12 bases between them. Germline loops: CDR1 MNHNS, CDR2 SASEGT. The CDR3 length is 14 residues. As DNA, the CDR3 is TGTGCCAGCAGTACCATAAGCGGATCCTACGAGCAGTACTTC. It encodes CASSTISGSYEQYF.

This clonotype has at least ten counts. V is TRBV15 and J is TRBJ1-3; no firm D call. Germline CDR1 LNHNV, CDR2 YYDKDF (reference sequence). V lost 0 bases and J 2 bases, leaving 11 bases between the germline ends. This CDR3 is 16 amino acids long. Here the CDR3 DNA reads TGTGCCACCAGCAGAGATGAGGAGACGGCTGGAAACACCATATATTTT. It translates to CATSRDEETAGNTIYF.

This clonotype was recorded many times. This rearrangement joins TRBV14 to TRBJ2-7; D perhaps matches TRBD1 (6 bases). In germline, CDR1 is SGHDN, CDR2 FVKESK. This CDR3 is built from 14 residues. V was clipped by 1 base and J by 2 bases, with 9 bases between them. The CDR3 region has the DNA TGTGCCAGCAGCCAAGTTCAGGGGACCTACGAGCAGTACTTC. Amino acids: CASSQVQGTYEQYF.

This clonotype has a count of ten or more. The genes are TRBV2 and TRBJ1-2; possibly TRBD1 for D (5 bases). Trimming cost V 7 bases and J 6 bases, with 12 bases left between them. Germline V gives CDR1 SNHLY, CDR2 FYNNEI. This CDR3 has 12 amino acids. The CDR3 DNA reads TGTGCCAGCACCGCAACCAGGGATGGCTACACCTTC. Encoded protein: CASTATRDGYTF.